This paragraph reports one TCR beta chain. The data are from a study of OX40 agonist ivuxolimab in advanced cancers. Germline CDR1 reads SGHTA; CDR2 reads FQGNSA. The CDR3 totals 14 residues. Trimming pared 0 bases from V and 2 bases from J, leaving 8 bases between. Using immunoSEQ multiplex PCR, the repertoire was profiled, and TCRdb retains in-frame clones only, with some absent. The table records about 82,000 clones, 85% to 90% of them present only once. The gene calls are TRBV7-2 and TRBJ2-7; D possibly corresponds to TRBD1 (5 bases). The material sequenced was CD4+ or CD8+ T cells sorted from blood, taken in a trial of the OX40 agonist ivuxolimab. This TCR came from an adult with an advanced solid tumor such as melanoma, head and neck, liver or kidney cancer. The CDR3 here is CASSLARAAYEQYF. CDR3 in DNA: TGTGCCAGCAGCTTAGCCAGGGCCGCCTACGAGCAGTACTTC. The variable domain in full, completed from reference TRBV7-2 and TRBJ2-7, reads GAGVSQSPSNKVTEKGKDVELRCDPISGHTALYWYRQSLGQGLEFLIYFQGNSAPDKSGLPSDRFSAERTGGSVSTLTIQRTQQEDSAVYLCASSLARAAYEQYFGPGTRLTVT.